A single sample gave rise to the 4 T cell receptor beta chains below, sequenced in a study of T cell changes during pregnancy in multiple sclerosis. Repertoires were generated with immunoSEQ multiplex PCR, while TCRdb's copy carries only in-frame clones and drops some. Among about 56,000 clones listed, 90% were seen once. The sequencing used peripheral blood, collected in the first trimester of pregnancy. These receptors came from a female donor in good health, enrolled as a control in a pregnancy study.

The chain carries TRBV4-1 and TRBJ1-2; D perhaps matches TRBD1 (5 bases). The V and J ends lost 1 base and 6 bases respectively, with 12 bases between them. The germline gives CDR1 MGHRA, CDR2 YSYEKL. The CDR3 has 14 residues. This chain's CDR3 is CASSQGRGVDGYTF. CDR3 nucleotide sequence: TGCGCCAGCAGCCAAGGTCGGGGGGTTGATGGCTACACCTTC.

This chain joins TRBV11-2 and TRBJ2-2; D is perhaps TRBD1 (5 bases). Germline CDR1 SGHAT, CDR2 FQNNGV. This CDR3 region has 16 residues. The V end lost 6 bases, the J end lost 1 base, and 15 bases lay between the germline ends. CDR3 bases: TGTGCCAGCAGACCTCAGGGATTGGGGAACACCGGGGAGCTGTTTTTT. Its protein is CASRPQGLGNTGELFF.

This clone was observed a few times. The CDR3 region has the DNA TGTGCCAGCAGATCACCGGGTCCTAGCAATCAGCCCCAGCATTTT. Translation gives CASRSPGPSNQPQHF. The rearrangement joins TRBV2 to TRBJ1-5; D is unresolved. Germline CDR1 SNHLY, CDR2 FYNNEI. The CDR3 totals 15 residues. The V end was cut by 6 bases, the J end by 0 bases, with 12 bases between.

This rearrangement joins TRBV15 to TRBJ2-6; 8 bases map to TRBD1. The CDR3 extends over 18 amino acids. CDR1 is LNHNV and CDR2 is YYDKDF in the germline V gene (reference sequence). J gave up 0 bases and V 1 base, and 5 bases lay outside the gene matches. CDR3 DNA: TGTGCCACCAGCAGAGTGGGGACAGGTAGCTCTGGGGCCAACGTCCTGACTTTC. Residues: CATSRVGTGSSGANVLTF.